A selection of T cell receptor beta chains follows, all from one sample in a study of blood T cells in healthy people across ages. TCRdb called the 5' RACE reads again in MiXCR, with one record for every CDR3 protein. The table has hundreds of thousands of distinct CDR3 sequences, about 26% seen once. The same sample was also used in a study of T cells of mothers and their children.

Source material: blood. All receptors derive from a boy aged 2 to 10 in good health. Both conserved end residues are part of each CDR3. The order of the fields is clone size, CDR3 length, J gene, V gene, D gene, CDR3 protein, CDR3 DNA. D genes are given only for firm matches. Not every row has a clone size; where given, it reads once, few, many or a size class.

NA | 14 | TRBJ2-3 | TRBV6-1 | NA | CASMTGAVGDTQYF | TGTGCCAGCATGACGGGGGCTGTTGGAGATACGCAGTATTTT
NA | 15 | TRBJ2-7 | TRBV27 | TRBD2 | CASRLATSDYYEQYF | TGTGCCAGCAGATTGGCTACTAGCGACTACTACGAGCAGTACTTC
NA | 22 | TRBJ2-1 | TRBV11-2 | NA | CASTSFPFTLPSAESSYNEQFF | TGTGCCAGCACCAGCTTCCCCTTTACGCTCCCTAGCGCCGAAAGCTCCTACAATGAGCAGTTCTTC
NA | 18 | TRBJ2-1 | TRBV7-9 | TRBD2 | CASSPLEGLAGGYNEQFF | TGTGCCAGCAGCCCACTAGAGGGACTAGCGGGAGGATACAATGAGCAGTTCTTC
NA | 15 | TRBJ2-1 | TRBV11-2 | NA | CASSPIRDPYNEQFF | TGTGCCAGCAGCCCCATCCGGGACCCATACAATGAGCAGTTCTTC
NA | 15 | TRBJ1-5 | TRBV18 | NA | CASSPATGSGQPQHF | TGTGCCAGCTCACCGGCGACGGGGTCCGGTCAGCCCCAGCATTTT
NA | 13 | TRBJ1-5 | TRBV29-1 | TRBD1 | CSVGDRGYQPQHF | TGCAGCGTAGGGGACAGGGGGTATCAGCCCCAGCATTTT
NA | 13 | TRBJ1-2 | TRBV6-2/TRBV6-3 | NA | CASSFGSSYGYTF | TGTGCCAGCAGTTTCGGGAGCAGCTATGGCTACACCTTC
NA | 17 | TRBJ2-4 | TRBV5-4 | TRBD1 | CASSFGQGDDGKNIQYF | TGTGCCAGCAGCTTCGGACAGGGAGATGATGGCAAAAACATTCAGTACTTC
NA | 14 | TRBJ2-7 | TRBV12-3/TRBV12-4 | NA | CASSPGVYSYEQYF | TGTGCCAGCAGTCCAGGGGTATATTCCTACGAGCAGTACTTC
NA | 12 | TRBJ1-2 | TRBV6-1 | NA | CASSEAAYGYTF | TGTGCCAGCAGTGAAGCAGCCTATGGCTACACCTTC
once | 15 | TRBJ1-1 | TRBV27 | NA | CASSFSAGRGTEAFF | TGTGCCAGCAGTTTTTCAGCGGGTCGGGGCACTGAAGCTTTCTTT
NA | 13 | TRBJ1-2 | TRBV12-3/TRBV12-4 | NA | CASSLHPEYGYTF | TGTGCCAGCAGTTTACATCCGGAATATGGCTACACCTTC
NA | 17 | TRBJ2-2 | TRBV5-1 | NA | CASSQGQREGIGGELFF | TGCGCCAGCAGCCAGGGACAAAGGGAGGGCATTGGCGGGGAGCTGTTTTTT
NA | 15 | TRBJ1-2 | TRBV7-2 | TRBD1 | CASSRYGTGVDHYTF | TGTGCCAGCAGCCGTTACGGGACAGGGGTAGACCACTACACCTTC
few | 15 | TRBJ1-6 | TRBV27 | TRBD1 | CASSRDRGRGSPLHF | TGTGCCAGCAGTAGGGACAGGGGTAGGGGTTCACCCCTCCACTTT
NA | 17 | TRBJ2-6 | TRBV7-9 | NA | CASIERGVPSGANVLTF | TGTGCCAGCATCGAAAGAGGGGTCCCCTCTGGGGCCAACGTCCTGACTTTC
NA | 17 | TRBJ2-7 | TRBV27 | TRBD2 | CASSLWGRLAGIYEQYF | TGTGCCAGCAGTTTATGGGGCCGGCTAGCGGGAATCTACGAGCAGTACTTC
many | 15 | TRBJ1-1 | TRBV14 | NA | CASSLGAHDRTEAFF | TGTGCCAGCAGCCTCGGGGCCCACGACCGCACTGAAGCTTTCTTT
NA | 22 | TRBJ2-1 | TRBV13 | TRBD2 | CASSLAVPGTSGFVASYNEQFF | TGTGCCAGCAGCTTAGCAGTCCCCGGGACTAGCGGTTTTGTGGCCTCCTACAATGAGCAGTTCTTC
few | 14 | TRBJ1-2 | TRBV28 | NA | CASSLVGRNYGYTF | TGTGCCAGCAGTTTAGTGGGCAGAAACTATGGCTACACCTTC
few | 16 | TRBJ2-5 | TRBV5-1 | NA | CASSLVGDPYQETQYF | TGCGCCAGCAGCTTGGTAGGGGATCCGTACCAAGAGACCCAGTACTTC
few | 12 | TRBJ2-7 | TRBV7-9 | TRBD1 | CASSGQSYEQYF | TGTGCCAGCTCGGGACAGAGCTACGAGCAGTACTTC
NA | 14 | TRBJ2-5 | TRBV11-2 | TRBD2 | CASSQRTSAETQYF | TGTGCCAGCAGCCAACGGACTAGCGCAGAGACCCAGTACTTC
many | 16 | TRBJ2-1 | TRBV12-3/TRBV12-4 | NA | CASSSTDGSSYNEQFF | TGTGCCAGCAGTTCCACGGACGGAAGCTCCTACAATGAGCAGTTCTTC
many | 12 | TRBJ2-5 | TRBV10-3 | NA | CAISEEQETQYF | TGTGCCATCAGTGAAGAGCAAGAGACCCAGTACTTC
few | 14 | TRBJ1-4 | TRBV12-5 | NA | CASGLVSSSEKLVF | TGTGCTAGTGGTTTGGTTTCCTCTAGTGAAAAACTGGTTTTT
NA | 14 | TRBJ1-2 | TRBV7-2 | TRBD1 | CASIQTGGYYGYTF | TGTGCCAGCATCCAGACAGGGGGATACTATGGCTACACCTTC
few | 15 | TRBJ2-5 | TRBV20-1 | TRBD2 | CSARVGLAGVETQYF | TGCAGTGCTAGAGTTGGACTAGCGGGGGTGGAGACCCAGTACTTC
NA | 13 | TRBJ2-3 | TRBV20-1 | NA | CSARFQGSDTQYF | TGCAGTGCTAGGTTTCAGGGCTCAGATACGCAGTATTTT
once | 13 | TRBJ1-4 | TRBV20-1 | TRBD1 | CSARADREEKLFF | TGCAGCGCCAGGGCCGACAGGGAAGAAAAACTGTTTTTT
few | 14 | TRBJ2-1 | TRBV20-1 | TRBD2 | CSATAGGPHNEQFF | TGCAGTGCTACGGCGGGAGGGCCCCACAATGAGCAGTTCTTC
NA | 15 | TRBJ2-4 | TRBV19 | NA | CASSIGGTDKNIQYF | TGTGCCAGTAGTATTGGGGGGACAGATAAAAACATTCAGTACTTC
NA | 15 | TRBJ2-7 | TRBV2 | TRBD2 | CASSPGLAANYEQYF | TGTGCCAGCAGTCCCGGACTAGCGGCAAACTACGAGCAGTACTTC
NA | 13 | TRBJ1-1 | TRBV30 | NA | CAWSVGGATEAFF | TGTGCCTGGAGTGTAGGGGGAGCTACTGAAGCTTTCTTT
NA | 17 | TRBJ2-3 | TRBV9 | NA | CASSAEQGPLFTDTQYF | TGTGCCAGCAGCGCTGAACAGGGTCCCCTTTTTACAGATACGCAGTATTTT
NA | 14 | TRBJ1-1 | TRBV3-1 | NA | CASSQGLGNTEAFF | TGTGCCAGCAGCCAGGGCCTAGGGAACACTGAAGCTTTCTTT
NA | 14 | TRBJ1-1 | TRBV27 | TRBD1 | CASSLVVGTGLAFF | TGTGCCAGCAGCTTAGTCGTCGGGACAGGGTTAGCTTTCTTT
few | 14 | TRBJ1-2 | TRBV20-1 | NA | CSARISGQLGGYTF | TGCAGTGCTAGAATCTCGGGGCAACTCGGCGGCTACACCTTC
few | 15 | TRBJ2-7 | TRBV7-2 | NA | CASRIGQGGPYEQYF | TGTGCCAGCAGGATAGGACAGGGAGGGCCCTACGAGCAGTACTTC
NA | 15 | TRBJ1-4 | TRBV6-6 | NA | CASSYGRGYSEKLFF | TGTGCCAGCAGTTACGGGCGGGGCTACAGTGAAAAACTGTTTTTT